The 14 T cell receptor beta chains below all came from one sample that was sequenced in a study of blood T cell repertoires in COVID-19. Measured with immunoSEQ multiplex PCR; TCRdb has only the in-frame clones, and not every one. The table shows approximately 190,000 clones, with 84% occurring only once. The sample taken for sequencing was PBMCs or T cells enriched from blood (not recorded which). Receptor source: a woman between 25 and 40 years old who had been exposed to COVID-19.

This clone was counted between two and nine times. The gene calls are TRBV6-4 and TRBJ2-1; 16 positions agree with TRBD2. J was trimmed by 6 bases and V by 8 bases; bases with no gene match: 4. The CDR3 extends over 15 amino acids. Germline CDR1 is MRHNA and CDR2 is SNTAGT. CDR3 in amino acids: CASGTSGGAANEQFF. The DNA of the CDR3 is TGTGCCAGCGGGACTAGCGGGGGGGCTGCCAATGAGCAGTTCTTC.

This clone has only one observation. The chain recombines TRBV7-6 with TRBJ2-1, with 12 bases fitting TRBD2. CDR3 length: 15 amino acids. The ends lost 4 bases at V and 7 bases at J; junction bases unmatched: 5. Germline V gene data show CDR1 as SGHVS and CDR2 as FNYEAQ. The CDR3, as DNA: TGTGCCAGCAGCTCTCTAGCGGGGGGGCCTAATGAGCAGTTCTTC. Its protein is CASSSLAGGPNEQFF.

The rearrangement uses TRBV6-5 and TRBJ1-1; D is uncertain. This CDR3 region has 15 residues. Deletions cut 1 base from V and 0 bases from J, with 9 bases between. Germline V gives CDR1 MNHEY, CDR2 SVGAGI. The chain's CDR3 is CASSYLLTMNTEAFF. The CDR3 bases are TGTGCCAGCAGTTACTTACTTACTATGAACACTGAAGCTTTCTTT.

This clone showed up just once. This sequence joins TRBV6-5 and TRBJ1-4; possibly TRBD1 for D (6 bases). This CDR3 comprises 13 residues. Germline CDR1 reads MNHEY; CDR2 reads SVGAGI. Trimming stripped 6 bases from V and 5 bases from J, with 10 bases between. The chain's CDR3 is CASSRQVNEKLFF. In nucleotides, the CDR3 is TGTGCCAGCAGCAGACAGGTGAATGAAAAACTGTTTTTT.

Of note for this clone: At one of its ends the junction is not consistent with the germline gene, which may arise from a read error. The rearrangement links TRBV2 to TRBJ2-4, with 10 bases fitting TRBD1. Germline CDR1 and CDR2: SNHLY and FYNNEI. The CDR3 is 20 residues long. The DNA for the CDR3 is TGTGCCAGCAGGGAAGAGACAGGGGGCGAATGGATGGTAGCCAAAAACATTCAGTACTTC. Translating it yields CASREETGGEWMVAKNIQYF.

The chain combines TRBV7-9 with TRBJ1-5, with 8 positions matching TRBD1. The CDR3 runs to 16 residues. Germline V lookup: CDR1 SEHNR, CDR2 FQNEAQ (reference sequence). Unmatched junction bases numbered 6, after V lost 5 bases and J lost 0 bases. CDR3 loop: CASSEDRVNSNQPQHF. In nucleotides, the CDR3 is TGTGCCAGCAGCGAGGACAGGGTTAATAGCAATCAGCCCCAGCATTTT. Supplemented by reference TRBV7-9 and TRBJ1-5, the full variable domain reads DTGVSQNPRHKITKRGQNVTFRCDPISEHNRLYWYRQTLGQGPEFLTYFQNEAQLEKSRLLSDRFSAERPKGSFSTLEIQRTEQGDSAMYLCASSEDRVNSNQPQHFGDGTRLSIL.

J is TRBJ2-5 and V is TRBV2; 7 bases agree with TRBD2. The length of the CDR3 is 14 residues. CDR1 and CDR2 (germline): SNHLY, FYNNEI. The V and J ends lost 6 bases and 3 bases, in that order; junction bases with no gene match: 7. Here the CDR3 reads CASRGGRSEETQYF. The CDR3 nucleotides are TGTGCCAGCAGGGGGGGGAGGAGCGAAGAGACCCAGTACTTC.

With regard to this clone: This same CDR3 is encoded by further DNA sequences in the sample. The V and J genes are TRBV27 and TRBJ2-1; perhaps TRBD1 as D (7 bases). Trimming cost V 6 bases and J 4 bases, with 13 bases left between them. The CDR3 runs 14 residues. The germline V gene encodes CDR1 MNHEY and CDR2 SMNVEV (reference sequence). The CDR3 here is CASSLAGGYNEQFF. The CDR3 DNA follows: TGTGCCAGCAGCCTAGCAGGGGGGTACAATGAGCAGTTCTTC.

J is TRBJ1-2 and V is TRBV19; TRBD1 matches 10 bases. V was pared by 10 bases and J by 10 bases, with 6 bases of the junction left unmatched. This CDR3 contains 11 residues. Germline CDR1 reads LNHDA; CDR2 reads SQIVND (reference sequence). CDR3 sequence: CATGQGVVYTF. Written as DNA, the CDR3 is TGTGCCACCGGACAGGGGGTCGTCTACACCTTC.

J is TRBJ2-3 and V is TRBV3-1 (or the pseudogene TRBV3-2), with 7 bases identical to TRBD2. CDR1 is LGHDT, CDR2 YNNKEL, per germline (reference sequence). Germline trimming cut 2 bases from V and 1 base from J; bases unmatched to any gene: 12. This CDR3 comprises 18 residues. The CDR3 here is CASSQPKTSLAGTDTQYF. In DNA form, the CDR3 reads TGTGCCAGCAGCCAACCAAAAACCTCTCTAGCGGGCACAGATACGCAGTATTTT.

The chain carries TRBV4-3 and TRBJ2-1, with 11 bases fitting TRBD1. V dropped 4 bases and J dropped 4; count of bases not matched to a gene: 9. The CDR3 runs to 17 residues. CDR1 and CDR2 (germline): LGHNA, YSLEER. The CDR3: CASSLHPGTGGYNEQFF. The CDR3 coding sequence is TGCGCCAGCAGCCTGCACCCCGGGACAGGGGGATACAATGAGCAGTTCTTC.

The chain combines TRBV27 with TRBJ1-3; D gene uncertain. This CDR3 is 15 amino acids long. V was clipped by 0 bases and J by 1 base, with 7 bases between them. Per the germline V gene, CDR1 is MNHEY and CDR2 is SMNVEV (reference sequence). The CDR3 spells CASSLSYSSGNTIYF. CDR3 sequence (DNA): TGTGCCAGCAGTTTATCGTACAGTTCTGGAAACACCATATATTTT.

The chain combines TRBV30 with TRBJ1-2; 8 bases are a match to TRBD1. V was pared by 1 base and J by 6 bases, with 1 base of the junction left unmatched. This CDR3 has 12 residues. CDR1 is GTSNPN, CDR2 SVGIG, per germline (reference sequence). CDR3 nucleotide sequence: TGTGCCTGGAGTGGGACAGGGAATGGCTACACCTTC. This translates into CAWSGTGNGYTF.

V gene TRBV4-3 combines with J gene TRBJ1-2; D is ambiguous. The V end was cut by 0 bases, the J end by 6 bases, with 11 bases between. Looked up from germline, CDR1 is LGHNA and CDR2 is YSLEER. The CDR3 is 14 amino acids. CDR3 in amino acids: CASSQDRWANGYTF. For the CDR3, the DNA is TGCGCCAGCAGCCAAGACAGATGGGCGAATGGCTACACCTTC.